These 26 T cell receptor beta chains share one sample of origin, sequenced in a study of T cell responses to AZD1222 COVID-19 vaccine. The assay was immunoSEQ multiplex PCR, and TCRdb's table has in-frame clones only and misses some. The sample has around 99,000 clones, roughly 90% seen once. The sample consisted of peripheral blood, taken on day 0 of AZD1222 vaccination. The origin of the receptors is an adult in good health.

The V gene is TRBV19, the J gene TRBJ2-7; D unresolved. Trimming removed 4 bases from V and 6 bases from J, with 22 bases in between. Germline values: CDR1 LNHDA, CDR2 SQIVND (reference sequence). The length of the CDR3 is 16 residues. The CDR3 DNA reads TGTGCCAGTAGTAGGGGAACAGCCCGGTTAAGTGTCGAGCAGTACTTC. Its translation is CASSRGTARLSVEQYF.

This sequence joins TRBV3-1 (or the pseudogene TRBV3-2) and TRBJ2-5, with 10 bases aligning to TRBD1. V lost 4 bases, J lost 5 bases, and 7 bases stayed unmatched. The CDR3 totals 15 residues. The germline V gene encodes CDR1 LGHDT and CDR2 YNNKEL (reference sequence). The DNA for the CDR3 is TGTGCCAGCAGCCCTCCGGGGACAGGGGTTGAGACCCAGTACTTC. Its protein product is CASSPPGTGVETQYF.

This clone was observed a single time. The CDR3 nucleotides are TGCGCCAGCAGCCAAGAATCCGGCTATGGCTACACCTTC. Protein: CASSQESGYGYTF. This sequence joins TRBV4-3 and TRBJ1-2; D gene unclear. Germline CDR1 reads LGHNA; CDR2 reads YSLEER. V lost 0 bases and J 4 bases, leaving 6 bases between the germline ends. The length of the CDR3 is 13 residues.

The sample holds a few counts of this clone. J is TRBJ2-5 and V is TRBV27; no reliable D call. Germline lookup yields CDR1 MNHEY and CDR2 SMNVEV (reference sequence). Trimming left V 5 bases short and J 5 bases short, with 12 bases between. The CDR3 consists of 13 residues. The DNA for the CDR3 is TGTGCCAGCAGTATTAGGGTGAGGGAGACCCAGTACTTC. Translation gives CASSIRVRETQYF.

V usage is TRBV2 and J usage is TRBJ2-3; 11 bases fit TRBD2. CDR3 size: 16 residues. The germline V gene has CDR1 SNHLY and CDR2 FYNNEI. Germline trimming cut 5 bases from V and 0 bases from J; bases unmatched to any gene: 4. The CDR3 loop is CASSRSGGASTDTQYF. CDR3 nucleotides: TGTGCCAGCAGTCGTAGCGGGGGGGCTAGCACAGATACGCAGTATTTT.

This chain connects TRBV25-1 to TRBJ1-5; unclear D gene. V was trimmed by 1 base and J by 0 bases, leaving 10 bases between them. CDR1 MGHDK and CDR2 SYGVNS come from the germline V gene. This CDR3 is built from 16 residues. The chain's CDR3 is CASSEFPEDSNQPQHF. Here the CDR3 DNA reads TGTGCCAGCAGTGAATTCCCCGAAGATAGCAATCAGCCCCAGCATTTT.

The V and J genes are TRBV3-1 (or the pseudogene TRBV3-2) and TRBJ2-1, with D possibly matching TRBD2 (6 bases). The germline V gene encodes CDR1 LGHDT and CDR2 YNNKEL (reference sequence). V was cut by 5 bases and J by 9 bases, with 8 bases left in between. This CDR3 is built from 11 residues. CDR3 in DNA: TGTGCCAGCAGCGTCGGGGGTGAGCAGTTCTTC. Residues: CASSVGGEQFF.

The chain carries TRBV9 and TRBJ2-7; D is perhaps TRBD1 (5 bases). From germline, CDR1 is SGDLS and CDR2 YYNGEE. V lost 4 bases and J 3 bases, leaving 17 bases between the germline ends. The length of the CDR3 is 15 residues. The CDR3, as DNA: TGTGCCAGCAGCCTCAGAAGTGTAGGGGTCTACGAGCAGTACTTC. It specifies CASSLRSVGVYEQYF.

This rearrangement joins TRBV12-5 to TRBJ2-3, with 10 nucleotides matching TRBD1. Germline CDR1 reads LGHNT; CDR2 reads FRNRAP. CDR3 length equals 17 residues. The junction had 7 bases not matched to a gene; V was cut back by 0 bases and J by 4 bases. CDR3 sequence: CASGLVLGQGDSDTQYF. In DNA form, the CDR3 reads TGTGCTAGTGGTTTGGTACTAGGACAGGGGGATTCAGATACGCAGTATTTT. Filled out from reference TRBV12-5 and TRBJ2-3, the complete variable domain reads DARVTQTPRHKVTEMGQEVTMRCQPILGHNTVFWYRQTMMQGLELLAYFRNRAPLDDSGMPKDRFSAEMPDATLATLKIQPSEPRDSAVYFCASGLVLGQGDSDTQYFGPGTRLTVL.

V gene TRBV7-9 combines with J gene TRBJ2-5; D is perhaps TRBD1 or TRBD2 (5 bases each). The CDR3 has 13 residues. Trimming removed 6 bases from V and 2 bases from J, with 10 bases in between. CDR1 SEHNR and CDR2 FQNEAQ come from the germline V gene (reference sequence). CDR3 amino acids: CASRGTGQETQYF. CDR3 sequence (DNA): TGTGCCAGCAGAGGGACGGGGCAAGAGACCCAGTACTTC.

The V gene is TRBV21-1, the J gene TRBJ1-5; no check of the table's D call, TRBD1, against the DNA was made. TRBV21-1 is deemed a pseudogene. The CDR3 extends over 13 amino acids. DNA for the CDR3: TGTGCCAGCAGCAAAAAAGGGGATCAGCCCCAGCATTTT. Translation gives CASSKKGDQPQHF.

The chain employs TRBV10-3 and TRBJ2-7; possible D gene TRBD1, 6 bases. The CDR3 consists of 15 residues. V was shortened by 6 bases and J by 0 bases, with 15 bases between the two germline ends. Germline V lookup: CDR1 ENHRY, CDR2 SYGVKD. The CDR3 reads CAIRADSDFSYEQYF. The CDR3 DNA follows: TGTGCCATCAGGGCGGACAGCGACTTCTCCTACGAGCAGTACTTC.

This sequence joins TRBV7-9 and TRBJ1-2; 10 bases map to TRBD1. V dropped 0 bases and J dropped 0; count of bases not matched to a gene: 7. The length of the CDR3 is 18 residues. Germline CDR1 and CDR2: SEHNR and FQNEAQ (reference sequence). CDR3 DNA: TGTGCCAGCAGCTTAGCTCCCGGGACAGGGGACACTAACTATGGCTACACCTTC. Protein sequence: CASSLAPGTGDTNYGYTF.

The V call is TRBV6-4, the J call TRBJ2-3, with 8 positions matching TRBD2. The ends lost 3 bases at V and 0 bases at J; junction bases unmatched: 5. The CDR3 extends over 16 amino acids. Germline V CDR1 and CDR2: MRHNA, SNTAGT. The CDR3 nucleotides read TGTGCCAGCAGTGAGGGAGCGGGGGCCAGCACAGATACGCAGTATTTT. Its translation is CASSEGAGASTDTQYF.

This chain joins TRBV9 and TRBJ2-1; D is possibly TRBD2 (6 bases). CDR1 is SGDLS and CDR2 is YYNGEE in the germline V gene. V was clipped by 1 base and J by 3 bases, with 14 bases between them. CDR3 size: 16 residues. In nucleotides, the CDR3 is TGTGCCAGCAGCGTATCCCCTAGCGTTCTCTACAATGAGCAGTTCTTC. It encodes CASSVSPSVLYNEQFF.

The chain employs TRBV10-1 and TRBJ1-2, with D hard to call. Germline V gene lookup returns CDR1 WNHNN and CDR2 SYGVQD (reference sequence). The length of the CDR3 is 13 residues. V was trimmed by 2 bases and J by 3 bases, leaving 7 bases between them. CDR3 sequence: CASSEGNDYGYTF. The CDR3 nucleotides read TGCGCCAGCAGTGAGGGTAATGACTATGGCTACACCTTC.

This chain links TRBV6-5 with TRBJ1-1; TRBD1 matches at 8 bases. The V and J ends lost 4 bases and 5 bases, in that order; junction bases with no gene match: 9. Germline V CDR1 and CDR2: MNHEY, SVGAGI. The CDR3 has 15 amino acids. CDR3 nucleotides: TGTGCCAGCAGTTCCAGGACAGGGACTATTACTGAAGCTTTCTTT. This sequence encodes CASSSRTGTITEAFF.

This clone was detected a few times. The J gene is TRBJ1-1, the V gene TRBV2; maybe TRBD1 (6 bases). The V end lost 8 bases, the J end lost 1 base, and 8 bases lay between the germline ends. This CDR3 contains 12 residues. Germline V gives CDR1 SNHLY, CDR2 FYNNEI. This CDR3 is CASETGNTEAFF. The CDR3 region has the DNA TGTGCCAGCGAGACAGGGAACACTGAAGCTTTCTTT.

This chain links TRBV23-1 with TRBJ2-2; 11 bases fit TRBD2. TRBV23-1 qualifies as an ORF whose function is uncertain. V was pared by 0 bases and J by 4 bases, with 7 bases of the junction left unmatched. The CDR3 has 18 residues. The DNA of the CDR3 is TGCGCCAGCAGTCAATCAAGGGCTAGCGGGGGGCCCACCGGGGAGCTGTTTTTT. It yields the protein CASSQSRASGGPTGELFF.

This chain links TRBV27 with TRBJ2-7, with 10 bases fitting TRBD1. There are 14 residues in the CDR3. Germline V lookup: CDR1 MNHEY, CDR2 SMNVEV (reference sequence). Trimming removed 2 bases from V and 5 bases from J; junction bases left unmatched: 3. CDR3 in amino acids: CASSLDRGLDEQYF. DNA of the CDR3: TGTGCCAGCAGTTTAGACAGGGGGCTAGACGAGCAGTACTTC.

The gene calls are TRBV9 and TRBJ1-3, with unresolved D. The V gene's germline CDR1 is SGDLS and CDR2 YYNGEE. V gave up 2 bases and J gave up 0 bases, with 9 bases separating them. CDR3 length: 15 amino acids. In DNA form, the CDR3 reads TGTGCCAGCAGCGTTCTAGGGATCTCTGGAAACACCATATATTTT. This translates into CASSVLGISGNTIYF. Filled out from reference TRBV9 and TRBJ1-3, the complete variable domain reads DSGVTQTPKHLITATGQRVTLRCSPRSGDLSVYWYQQSLDQGLQFLIQYYNGEERAKGNILERFSAQQFPDLHSELNLSSLELGDSALYFCASSVLGISGNTIYFGEGSWLTVV.

V is TRBV11-2 and J is TRBJ2-2; D remains unclear. Trimming took 1 base from V and 7 from J, leaving 7 bases between them. The germline V gene has CDR1 SGHAT and CDR2 FQNNGV. This CDR3 region has 13 residues. CDR3 in DNA: TGTGCCAGCAGCTTAGTCAGTTTCGGGGAGCTGTTTTTT. It yields the protein CASSLVSFGELFF.

The chain has TRBV7-9 and TRBJ2-6; D is ambiguous. The CDR3 totals 17 residues. Looked up from germline, CDR1 is SEHNR and CDR2 is FQNEAQ (reference sequence). Trimming removed 5 bases from V and 0 bases from J, with 14 bases in between. The CDR3 reads CASSGSLYASGANVLTF. Written as DNA, the CDR3 is TGTGCCAGCAGCGGAAGCCTGTATGCCTCTGGGGCCAACGTCCTGACTTTC.

This chain connects TRBV6-1 to TRBJ2-3, with 11 bases matching TRBD2. This CDR3 is 16 amino acids long. The V gene's germline CDR1 is MNHNS and CDR2 SASEGT. Trimming removed 4 bases from V and 4 bases from J; junction bases left unmatched: 7. This CDR3 reads CASSASGLAVADTQYF. The CDR3 coding sequence is TGTGCCAGCAGTGCCTCGGGACTAGCGGTCGCAGATACGCAGTATTTT.

The rearrangement links TRBV12-3 or TRBV12-4 to TRBJ1-5; a possible D gene is TRBD1 (5 bases). This CDR3 has 13 residues. Trimming took off 2 bases at V and 11 bases at J, with 13 bases between the two ends. The CDR3 loop reads CASSLNGAATQHF. The CDR3 nucleotides are TGTGCCAGCAGTTTAAATGGGGCCGCGACCCAGCATTTT.

The chain is built from TRBV4-2 and TRBJ1-1; D is ambiguous. Trimming left V 0 bases short and J 8 bases short, with 10 bases between. The V gene's germline CDR1 is LGHNA and CDR2 YNFKEQ. CDR3 length: 13 amino acids. CDR3 DNA: TGTGCCAGCAGCCAAGATCGGGCAGTAGAAGCTTTCTTT. Its translation: CASSQDRAVEAFF.